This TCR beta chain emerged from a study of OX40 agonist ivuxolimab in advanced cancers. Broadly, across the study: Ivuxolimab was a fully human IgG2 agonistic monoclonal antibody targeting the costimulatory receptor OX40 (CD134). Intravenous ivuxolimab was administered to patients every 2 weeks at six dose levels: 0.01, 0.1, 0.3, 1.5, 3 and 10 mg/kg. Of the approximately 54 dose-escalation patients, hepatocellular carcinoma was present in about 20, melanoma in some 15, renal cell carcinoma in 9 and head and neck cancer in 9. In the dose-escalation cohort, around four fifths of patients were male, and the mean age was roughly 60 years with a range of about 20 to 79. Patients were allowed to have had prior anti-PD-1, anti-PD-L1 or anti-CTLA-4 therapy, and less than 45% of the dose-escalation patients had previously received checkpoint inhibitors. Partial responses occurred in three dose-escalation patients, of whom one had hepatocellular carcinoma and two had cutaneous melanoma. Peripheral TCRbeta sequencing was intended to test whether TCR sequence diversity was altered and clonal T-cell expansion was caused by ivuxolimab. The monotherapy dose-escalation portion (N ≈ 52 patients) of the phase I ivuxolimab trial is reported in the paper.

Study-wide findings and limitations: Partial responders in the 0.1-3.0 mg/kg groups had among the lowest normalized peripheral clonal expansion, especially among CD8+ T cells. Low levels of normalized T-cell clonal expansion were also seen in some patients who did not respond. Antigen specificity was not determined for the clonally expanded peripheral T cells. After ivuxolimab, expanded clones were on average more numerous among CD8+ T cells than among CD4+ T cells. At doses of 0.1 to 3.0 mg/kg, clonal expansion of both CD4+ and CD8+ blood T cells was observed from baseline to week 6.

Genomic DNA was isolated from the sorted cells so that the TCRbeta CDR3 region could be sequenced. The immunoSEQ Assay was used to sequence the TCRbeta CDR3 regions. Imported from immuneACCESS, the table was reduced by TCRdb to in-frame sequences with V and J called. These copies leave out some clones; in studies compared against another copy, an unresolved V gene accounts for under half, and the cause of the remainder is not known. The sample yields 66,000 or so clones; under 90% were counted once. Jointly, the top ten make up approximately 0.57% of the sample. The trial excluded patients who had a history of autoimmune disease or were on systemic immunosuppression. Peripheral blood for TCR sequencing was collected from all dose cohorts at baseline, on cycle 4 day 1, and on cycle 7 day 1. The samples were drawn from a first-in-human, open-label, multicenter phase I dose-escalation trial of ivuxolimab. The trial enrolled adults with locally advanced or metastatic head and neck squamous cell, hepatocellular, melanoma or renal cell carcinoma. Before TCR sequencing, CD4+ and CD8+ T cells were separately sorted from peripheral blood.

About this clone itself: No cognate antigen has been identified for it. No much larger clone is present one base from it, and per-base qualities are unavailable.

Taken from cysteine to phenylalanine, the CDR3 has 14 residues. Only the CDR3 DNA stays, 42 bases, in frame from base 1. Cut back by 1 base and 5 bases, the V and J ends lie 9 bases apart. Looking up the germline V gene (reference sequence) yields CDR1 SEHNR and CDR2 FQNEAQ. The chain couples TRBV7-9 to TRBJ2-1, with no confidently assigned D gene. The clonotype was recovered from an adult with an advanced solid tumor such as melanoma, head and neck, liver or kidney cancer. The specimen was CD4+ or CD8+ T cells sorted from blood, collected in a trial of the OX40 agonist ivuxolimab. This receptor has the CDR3 CASSLDARDNEQFF. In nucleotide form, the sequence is TGTGCCAGCAGCTTAGACGCACGGGACAATGAGCAGTTCTTC.